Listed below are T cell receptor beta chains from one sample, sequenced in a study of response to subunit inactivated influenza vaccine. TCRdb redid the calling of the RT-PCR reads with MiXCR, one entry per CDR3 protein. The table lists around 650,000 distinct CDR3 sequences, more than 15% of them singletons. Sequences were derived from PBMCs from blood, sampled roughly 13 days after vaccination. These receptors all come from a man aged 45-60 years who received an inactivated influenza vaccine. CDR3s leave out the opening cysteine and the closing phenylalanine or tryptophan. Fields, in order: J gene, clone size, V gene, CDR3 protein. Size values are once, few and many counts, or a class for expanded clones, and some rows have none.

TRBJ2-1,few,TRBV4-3,ASSHLMGAGANEQF
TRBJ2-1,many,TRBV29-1,SVGWGLGYNEQF
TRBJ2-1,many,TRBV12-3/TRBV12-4,ASSFQGRNEQF
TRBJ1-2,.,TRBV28,ASSSPGQGRRGYGYT
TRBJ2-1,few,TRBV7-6,ASSLGTPRIRYNEQF
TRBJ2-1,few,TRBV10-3,AASYGTENEQF
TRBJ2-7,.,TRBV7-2,ASSLQAGGPSGEQY
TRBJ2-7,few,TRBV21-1,ASSRGLDRAHEQY
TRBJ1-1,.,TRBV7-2,ASSVRGGAEAF
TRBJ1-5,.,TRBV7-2,ASSLDGRGRH
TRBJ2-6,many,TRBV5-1,ASSLVYGANVLT
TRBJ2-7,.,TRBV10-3,AISESLGSPYEQY
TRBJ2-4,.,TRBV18,ASSPGRMDIQY
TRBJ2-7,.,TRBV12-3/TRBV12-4,ASSFAQGGEQY
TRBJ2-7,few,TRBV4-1,ASSQGSRMRSYEQY
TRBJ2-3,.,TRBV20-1,SASEGTDTQY
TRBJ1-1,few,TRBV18,ASSPRQGARAF
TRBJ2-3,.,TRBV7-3,ASCLTIRGQGSTDTQY
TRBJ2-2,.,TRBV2,ASSEGLGAGNTGELF
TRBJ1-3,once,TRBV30,AWDSDSGNTIY
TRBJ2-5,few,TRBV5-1,ASRSGTGKETQY
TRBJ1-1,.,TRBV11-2,ASSRGQGAAF
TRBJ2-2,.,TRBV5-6,ASSLLGQGALVAGELF
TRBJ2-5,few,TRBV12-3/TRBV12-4,ASRHSGTGAQETQY
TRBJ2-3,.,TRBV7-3,ASSLGGITDTQY
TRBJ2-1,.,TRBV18,ASSQWTGDNEQF
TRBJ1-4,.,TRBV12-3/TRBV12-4,ASSLAGDLNEKLF
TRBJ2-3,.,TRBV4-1,ASSQDPGVNTDTQY
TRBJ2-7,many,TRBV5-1,ASSPRQGTSYEQY
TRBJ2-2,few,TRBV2,ASSPQRGPTGTGELF
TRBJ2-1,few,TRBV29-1,SVEVGLAGGSEQF
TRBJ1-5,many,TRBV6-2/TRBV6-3,ASSYGAGGGGQPQH
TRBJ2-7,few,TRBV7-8,ASSLEGTGGYEQY
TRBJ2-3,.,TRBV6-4,ASSDRGSTDTQY
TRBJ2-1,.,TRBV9,ASSVGTSGGRRDNEQF
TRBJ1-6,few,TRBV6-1,ASSEGAGAVSLH
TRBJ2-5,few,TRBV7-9,ASSLFGTQETQY
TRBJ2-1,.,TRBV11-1,ASSPVEGVNEQF
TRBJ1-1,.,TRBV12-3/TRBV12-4,ASTHDRNTEAF
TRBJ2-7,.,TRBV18,ASSQSGTIVYEQY
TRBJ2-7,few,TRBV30,AWSVLQGQAYEQY